Many counts were recorded for the clone carrying this T cell receptor beta chain. Antigen unknown. Losses at the gene ends were 6 bases for V and 4 bases for J; bases not matched to a gene: 5. Germline V CDR1 and CDR2: MDHEN, SYDVKM. This CDR3 contains 14 residues. The genomic DNA TCR beta CDR3 region underwent two rounds of multiplex PCR. Primers (each specific to one TRBV or TRBJ gene) were used in first-round PCR. TCRdb called the multiplex PCR reads again in MiXCR, with one record for every CDR3 protein. Of over 15,000 distinct CDR3 sequences listed, about 50% were seen once; the top ten hold around a third. The data belong to a study of prognosis after radiotherapy for stage I lung cancer. Points from the study as a whole: Reportedly, metastasis status was linked to differences in TRBV and TRBJ usage frequencies.

This chain connects TRBV28 to TRBJ1-5; 8 bases are shared with TRBD1. Sequenced material: PBMCs, taken before or after stereotactic body radiation therapy (not recorded which). This TCR was sampled from a donor over 45 with non-small cell lung cancer. CDR3 DNA: TGTGCCAGCAGCTTAACAGGGGGAAATCAGCCCCAGCATTTT. This sequence encodes CASSLTGGNQPQHF.